Listed below are T cell receptor beta chains from one sample, sequenced in a study of esophageal squamous cell carcinoma under preoperative chemotherapy. TCRdb processed the PCR reads anew with MiXCR; each CDR3 protein has one entry. The sample includes about 30,000 distinct CDR3 sequences, about half of them seen just once. Sampling was carried out from a patient given preoperative chemotherapy. Every receptor here comes from a human donor with esophageal squamous cell carcinoma. The donor label of this sample is uncertain. The CDR3 runs from the conserved cysteine through the conserved F or W. The D gene is left open where the match is weak. The size field is filled for only some rows; it gives once, few, many or a size class.

TRBD1	TRBJ2-5	few	TRBV10-3	TGTGCCACAGACAGGGAAGAGACCCAGTACTTC	CATDREETQYF
-	TRBJ2-2	many	TRBV12-3/TRBV12-4	TGTGCCAGCAGCTCTCATACGACGAACACCGGGGAGCTGTTTTTT	CASSSHTTNTGELFF
-	TRBJ2-4	-	TRBV12-3/TRBV12-4	TGTGCGGGGCCCGGGCCCGGGGACCAAGAGATCCAGTACTTC	CAGPGPGDQEIQYF
-	TRBJ1-1	many	TRBV7-2	TGTGCCAGCAGCTTAGTAGGGGGAGGTACTGAAGCTTTCTTT	CASSLVGGGTEAFF
-	TRBJ2-2	-	TRBV11-3	TGTGCCCGGCTGTGTGCGAGCGACGGGGAGCTGTTTTTT	CARLCASDGELFF
TRBD1	TRBJ2-7	few	TRBV7-6	TGTGCCAGCAGCTTAAATGGCAGGGGGCTTGTCGAGCAGTACTTC	CASSLNGRGLVEQYF
-	TRBJ1-1	-	TRBV6-1	TGTGCCAGCAGCCTCCCGGGGTTCCCTGAAGCTTTCTTT	CASSLPGFPEAFF
-	TRBJ2-4	-	TRBV7-3	TGTGCCAGCAGCTTGGGTCTGGGAGCCAAAAATACTCAGTACTTC	CASSLGLGAKNTQYF
TRBD1	TRBJ2-5	-	TRBV7-8	TGTGCCAGCAGCTTAGGGACAGGGGATTACAAGCAGTACTTC	CASSLGTGDYKQYF
-	TRBJ2-5	-	TRBV11-1	TGTGCCAGCAGCTTAGTGGGGGGGACCCAGTACTTC	CASSLVGGTQYF
-	TRBJ2-3	-	TRBV12-3/TRBV12-4	TGTGCCAGCAGTTTAAGGCGGACAGATACGCAGTATTTT	CASSLRRTDTQYF
-	TRBJ2-5	-	TRBV10-3	TGTGCCAGCAGTGAGTACCGACTCGCTGAGCAGTACTTC	CASSEYRLAEQYF
-	TRBJ2-7	-	TRBV6-1	TGTGCCAGCAGTGAATGGCAGGGGTCCGAGCAGTACTTC	CASSEWQGSEQYF
TRBD1	TRBJ2-3	-	TRBV6-4	TGTGCCAGCAGTGAACAGGGGGCTGACTCAGATACGCAGTATTTT	CASSEQGADSDTQYF
-	TRBJ2-3	once	TRBV7-2	TGTGCCAGCAGCTTGAGGGGGGACACCGAGACGCAGTATTTT	CASSLRGDTETQYF
-	TRBJ2-7	many	TRBV27	TGTGCCAGCAAGAGCAACTACGAGCAGTACTTC	CASKSNYEQYF
-	TRBJ2-4	few	TRBV19	TGTGCCAGTAGTACAACCGGGGCCAAAAACATTCAGTACTTC	CASSTTGAKNIQYF
TRBD2	TRBJ2-3	-	TRBV7-3	TGTGCCAGCAGCTTACCGGGGGGGAGGGGCACAAATACTCAGTATTTT	CASSLPGGRGTNTQYF
-	TRBJ2-4	-	TRBV12-3/TRBV12-4	TGTGCCAGCAGTCTACGGCCCGACAAACAGATTCAGTACTTC	CASSLRPDKQIQYF
TRBD2	TRBJ2-7	many	TRBV28	TGTGCCAGCAGTTTAGCGGGAGTCTACGAGCAGTACTTC	CASSLAGVYEQYF
TRBD2	TRBJ2-3	-	TRBV25-1	TGTGCCAGCAGTAATCCAAGCGGGAGGGCCCCAGATACGCAGTATTTT	CASSNPSGRAPDTQYF
-	TRBJ2-5	few	TRBV12-3/TRBV12-4	TGTGCCAGCAGTGCACGCCACGGCAATGAGCAGTACTTC	CASSARHGNEQYF
-	TRBJ2-1	-	TRBV6-5	TGTGCCAGCAGTTACTCGACTCGTTCCTTACAGTTACATGAGCAGTTCTTC	CASSYSTRSLQLHEQFF
-	TRBJ1-2	many	TRBV6-1	TGTGCCAGCGGAGACAGCTATGGCTACACCTTC	CASGDSYGYTF
-	TRBJ2-1	few	TRBV27	TGTGCCAGCAGTTTAAGTACTAGCTACGAGCAGTTCTTC	CASSLSTSYEQFF
-	TRBJ1-2	many	TRBV6-1	TGTGCCAGCAGGTCGACAGGAACAATTTATGGCTACACCTTC	CASRSTGTIYGYTF
-	TRBJ2-3	once	TRBV28	TGTGCCAGCAGTTTCGACGGGGTGAACACCGGGGCGCAGTATTTT	CASSFDGVNTGAQYF
-	TRBJ2-3	once	TRBV7-2	TGTGCCAGCAGCTTGGGATTCTGGGGAAAAAGTATGCAGTATTTT	CASSLGFWGKSMQYF